This TCR beta chain was captured in a study of metastatic and nonmetastatic thyroid tumors. Study in general: Where malignant and benign thyroid patients were concerned, repertoires were compared across blood and tumor or nodule tissue.

Via MiXCR, TCRdb re-called the PCR reads. The sample carries more than 4,000 clones, approximately 23% recorded once. Study-wide results and caveats: The study reportedly found significantly higher TCR beta diversity in malignant thyroid tumors than benign nodules, in blood and tumor.

Note on this clone: The antigen is unknown.

Every patient was untreated before thyroid surgery. Trimming pared 0 bases from V and 8 bases from J, leaving 13 bases between. Germline V lookup: CDR1 LGHNA, CDR2 YSLEER. The CDR3 sequence is 14 residues long. What was sequenced was tumor tissue. The clonotype was recovered from a male donor with papillary thyroid cancer or a benign thyroid nodule (not recorded which). Some clones in this sample may be carry-over from other donors' samples. This chain joins TRBV4-3 and TRBJ1-1, with D perhaps matching TRBD1 (5 bases). The DNA for the CDR3 is TGCGCCAGCAGCCAAGAAAGGGGACTCTACGAAGCTTTCTTT. This encodes CASSQERGLYEAFF.